This is a list of T cell receptor beta chains from one sample in a study of chemoradiotherapy in HPV16-positive cancers. Sequenced by immunoSEQ multiplex PCR; TCRdb stores in-frame clones only, minus some. The sample lists around 6,000 clones; more than 80% were seen once. The material sequenced was blood, taken from a patient who underwent chemoradiotherapy. The receptors come from a human donor with HPV-associated anogenital cancer. Both conserved end residues are part of each CDR3. D genes are given only for firm matches. Clone size, where shown, is once, few, many, or a class for clones that have expanded.

>TRBD1|TRBJ2-2|TRBV18|NA
TGTGCCAGCTCGCCCCTACAGGGGGCGGAAACCGGGGAGCTGTTTTTT
CASSPLQGAETGELFF
>NA|TRBJ2-2|TRBV2|NA
TGTGCCAGCAGTGAGGGCCCCGGGGGCGGGGGGAACACCGGGGAGCTGTTTTTT
CASSEGPGGGGNTGELFF
>NA|TRBJ2-1|TRBV5-4|NA
TGTGCCAGCAGCTTGGCCCCATCAGACACCTACAATGAGCAGTTCTTC
CASSLAPSDTYNEQFF
>NA|TRBJ1-2|TRBV10-3|NA
TGTGCCATCAGTGCGGGTCCCTACGGCTATGGCTACACCTTC
CAISAGPYGYGYTF
>NA|TRBJ1-1|TRBV7-9|once
TGTGCCAGCAGCCCAGAGTTTTTGAACACTGAAGCTTTCTTT
CASSPEFLNTEAFF
>TRBD1|TRBJ1-5|TRBV7-2|NA
TGTGCCAGCAGCGGACAGGGTAATCAGCCCCAGCATTTT
CASSGQGNQPQHF
>NA|TRBJ2-2|TRBV7-2|NA
TGTGCCAGCAGAGGGACTCTGGGGTCGAACGGGGAGCTGTTTTTT
CASRGTLGSNGELFF
>TRBD1|TRBJ2-7|TRBV19|NA
TGTGCCAGTAGTATATCGGGACAGGGGTTTCGCGAGCAGTACTTC
CASSISGQGFREQYF
>NA|TRBJ1-5|TRBV6-5|NA
TGTGCCAGCAGTTATTCGGGGTCTCCCAATCAGCCCCAGCATTTT
CASSYSGSPNQPQHF
>NA|TRBJ2-7|TRBV6-6|NA
TGTGCCAGCAGACTGACCCGACCCTCCTACGAGCAGTACTTC
CASRLTRPSYEQYF